The clone carrying this T cell receptor (beta chain) was detected only a few times. The CDR3 runs 15 residues. The germline V gene encodes CDR1 MDHEN and CDR2 SYDVKM. The V segment lost 8 bases and the J segment 11 bases; nucleotides outside the gene matches: 17. This entry comes from a study of T cell changes during pregnancy in multiple sclerosis. Some clones are missing from TCRdb's copy, which holds only in-frame ones; the method was immunoSEQ multiplex PCR. The table shows 40,000 to 50,000 clones, with roughly 89% occurring only once. This sequence was found in a female donor with multiple sclerosis, enrolled in a pregnancy study. The V and J genes are TRBV28 and TRBJ1-5; 8 bases map to TRBD1. Sequences were derived from CD4+ T cells from peripheral blood mononuclear cells, sampled in the first trimester of pregnancy. CDR3 bases: TGTGCCAGCCCCATCTCGGGACAGGAAGAACTGGCCCAGCATTTT. Translation: CASPISGQEELAQHF.